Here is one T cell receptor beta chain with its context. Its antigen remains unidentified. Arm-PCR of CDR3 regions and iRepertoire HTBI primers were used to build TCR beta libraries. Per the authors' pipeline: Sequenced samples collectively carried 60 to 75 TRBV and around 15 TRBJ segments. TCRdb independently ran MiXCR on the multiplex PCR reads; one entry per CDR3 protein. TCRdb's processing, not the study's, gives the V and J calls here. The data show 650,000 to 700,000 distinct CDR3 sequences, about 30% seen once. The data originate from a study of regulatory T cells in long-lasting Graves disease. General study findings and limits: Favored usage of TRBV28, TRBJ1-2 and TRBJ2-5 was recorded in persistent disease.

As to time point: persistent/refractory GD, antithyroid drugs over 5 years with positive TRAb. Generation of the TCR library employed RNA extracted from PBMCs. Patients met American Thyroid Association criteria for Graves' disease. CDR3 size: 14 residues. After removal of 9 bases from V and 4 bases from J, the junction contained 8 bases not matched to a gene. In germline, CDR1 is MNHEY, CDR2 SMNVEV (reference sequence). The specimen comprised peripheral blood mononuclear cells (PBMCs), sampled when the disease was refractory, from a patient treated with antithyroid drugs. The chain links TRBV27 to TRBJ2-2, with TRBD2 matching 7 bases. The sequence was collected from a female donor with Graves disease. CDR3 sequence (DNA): TGTGCCAGTTCTGGGGGGGACGCCACCGGGGAGCTGTTTTTT. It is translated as CASSGGDATGELFF.